These 13 T cell receptor beta chains originate from one sample sequenced in a study of chemoradiotherapy in HPV16-positive cancers. The data were produced by immunoSEQ multiplex PCR, yet TCRdb's version contains in-frame clones alone and is incomplete. The sample includes fewer than 9,500 clones, roughly 79% of them seen just once. Sampling was carried out from a patient who underwent chemoradiotherapy. The receptors here all came from a human donor with HPV-associated anogenital cancer.

This chain connects TRBV4-2 to TRBJ2-2; D possibly corresponds to TRBD2 (6 bases). Trimming stripped 4 bases from V and 4 bases from J, with 13 bases between. CDR3 length: 15 amino acids. Germline CDR1 LGHNA, CDR2 YNFKEQ. CDR3 bases: TGTGCCAGCAGCCCGCGGGGAACCCTCACCGGGGAGCTGTTTTTT. Translated: CASSPRGTLTGELFF.

The chain carries TRBV20-1 and TRBJ2-1; D not certain. Germline CDR1 is DFQATT and CDR2 is SNEGSKA (reference sequence). The CDR3 is 10 residues long. The V and J ends lost 5 bases and 6 bases respectively, with 5 bases between them. The CDR3 is CSAFSNEQFF. DNA for the CDR3: TGCAGTGCTTTTAGCAATGAGCAGTTCTTC.

The rearrangement joins TRBV7-2 to TRBJ1-2; D remains unclear. Germline V gene sequence: CDR1 SGHTA, CDR2 FQGNSA. V was shortened by 3 bases and J by 2 bases, with 10 bases between the two germline ends. CDR3 length: 14 amino acids. The CDR3 loop reads CASSFLNPNYGYTF. CDR3 nucleotides: TGTGCCAGCAGCTTTTTGAACCCCAACTATGGCTACACCTTC.

This clone was counted a few times. V usage is TRBV30 and J usage is TRBJ2-2; either TRBD1 or TRBD2 may supply D (5 bases each). Germline CDR1 and CDR2: GTSNPN and SVGIG (reference sequence). The CDR3 runs 11 residues. V was pared by 3 bases and J by 7 bases, with 6 bases between. The DNA of the CDR3 is TGTGCCTGGAGGGGGGTCGGGGAGCTGTTTTTT. Protein sequence: CAWRGVGELFF.

V gene TRBV7-2 combines with J gene TRBJ2-1, with TRBD2 matching 10 bases. Germline-derived CDR1 and CDR2 are SGHTA and FQGNSA. This CDR3 spans 15 amino acids. V lost 0 bases and J lost 8; bases outside the gene matches: 4. CDR3 nucleotide sequence: TGTGCCAGCAGCTTAGCAACTAGCGGGAACGATGAGCAGTTCTTC. Its translation is CASSLATSGNDEQFF.

J is TRBJ2-7 and V is TRBV19; D remains ambiguous. V lost 1 base and J lost 7, with 11 bases in between. CDR3 length: 13 residues. CDR1 is LNHDA, CDR2 SQIVND, per germline (reference sequence). CDR3 in amino acids: CASSIGGLGEQYF. Written as DNA, the CDR3 is TGTGCCAGTAGTATAGGCGGCCTTGGAGAGCAGTACTTC.

The chain is built from TRBV18 and TRBJ2-7; TRBD1 is a possible D gene (6 bases). The V and J ends lost 2 bases and 0 bases respectively, with 11 bases between them. Germline-derived CDR1 and CDR2 are KGHSH and LQKENI. This CDR3 has 15 amino acids. The CDR3 region is CASSPGQTYSYEQYF. As DNA, the CDR3 is TGTGCCAGCTCACCAGGACAGACCTACTCCTACGAGCAGTACTTC.

There are a few counts of this clone. The rearrangement links TRBV15 to TRBJ2-3; D call uncertain. V lost 3 bases and J lost 0, with 13 bases in between. CDR3 length: 16 residues. The germline CDR1 and CDR2 sequences are LNHNV and YYDKDF (reference sequence). The CDR3 bases are TGTGCCACCAGCAGGGGTCTCGTTTCTAGCACAGATACGCAGTATTTT. Protein product: CATSRGLVSSTDTQYF.

The CDR3 is CASSPHGDEQFF. DNA of the CDR3: TGCGCCAGCTCTCCCCACGGGGATGAGCAGTTCTTC. This chain connects TRBV5-1 to TRBJ2-1; possible D gene TRBD2, 5 bases. This CDR3 is built from 12 residues. Germline CDR1 reads SGHRS; CDR2 reads YFSETQ. Trimming took 7 bases from V and 8 from J, leaving 13 bases between them.

V gene TRBV19 combines with J gene TRBJ2-7; D is ambiguous. This CDR3 is 13 amino acids long. The V end lost 3 bases, the J end lost 5 bases, and 11 bases lay between the germline ends. The germline gives CDR1 LNHDA, CDR2 SQIVND (reference sequence). CDR3 loop: CASSIAYSNEQYF. In nucleotides, the CDR3 is TGTGCCAGTAGTATCGCCTATTCCAACGAGCAGTACTTC.

Only one count was recorded for this clone. This chain links TRBV4-3 with TRBJ2-1; no clear D gene. CDR3 size: 15 residues. Germline assignment: CDR1 LGHNA and CDR2 YSLEER. Trimming pared 0 bases from V and 0 bases from J, leaving 6 bases between. The CDR3 DNA sequence: TGCGCCAGCAGCCAAGATCTAGTCTCCTACAATGAGCAGTTCTTC. This gives the protein CASSQDLVSYNEQFF.

The rearrangement uses TRBV30 and TRBJ2-7; D gene uncertain. Trimming left V 2 bases short and J 2 bases short, with 13 bases between. The CDR3 runs to 14 residues. Germline V gene sequence: CDR1 GTSNPN, CDR2 SVGIG (reference sequence). The CDR3 reads CAWSHSMVAYEQYF. CDR3 bases: TGTGCCTGGAGTCATTCCATGGTGGCCTACGAGCAGTACTTC.

J is TRBJ1-1 and V is TRBV29-1; 7 bases align to TRBD1. Looked up from germline, CDR1 is SQVTM and CDR2 is ANQGSEA. The CDR3 sequence is 15 residues long. V lost 1 base to trimming and J lost 0 bases; unmatched junction nucleotides: 5. In DNA, the CDR3 is TGCAGCGTTGAAGGTCGGACAGGCGTGAACACTGAAGCTTTCTTT. It encodes CSVEGRTGVNTEAFF.